Following are 26 T cell receptor beta chains from one sample sequenced in a study of response to subunit inactivated influenza vaccine. TCRdb reanalysed the RT-PCR reads using MiXCR and keeps one entry per CDR3 protein. The sample has 300,000 to 350,000 distinct CDR3 sequences, 21% seen once. Specimen: PBMCs from blood, collected about 20 months after vaccination. The receptors shown here come from a man aged 50 to 69 who received an inactivated influenza vaccine.

This clonotype has at least ten counts. This rearrangement joins TRBV5-1 to TRBJ1-2; D call uncertain. CDR3 length: 14 residues. Germline V gives CDR1 SGHRS, CDR2 YFSETQ. Trimming shortened V by 0 bases and J by 5 bases, and 11 bases separated the two germline ends. The DNA for the CDR3 is TGCGCCAGCAGCTTGGAGGACCCTTCTTATGGCTACACCTTC. It encodes CASSLEDPSYGYTF.

This clonotype was detected a few times. This sequence joins TRBV6-1 and TRBJ2-7; the D gene is possibly TRBD2 (6 bases). The V end lost 6 bases, the J end lost 2 bases, and 14 bases lay between the germline ends. Germline CDR1 MNHNS, CDR2 SASEGT. There are 14 residues in the CDR3. CDR3 coding DNA: TGTGCCAGCAGCCCCTCGACTAGACCCTACGAGCAGTACTTC. Amino acid sequence: CASSPSTRPYEQYF.

The sample holds a few counts of this clonotype. The chain joins TRBV6-5 to TRBJ2-3, with D tentatively TRBD1 (6 bases). The germline gives CDR1 MNHEY, CDR2 SVGAGI. The length of the CDR3 is 14 residues. V dropped 2 bases and J dropped 3 bases, with 9 bases sitting between them. Here the CDR3 DNA reads TGTGCCAGCAGTTACGAAGGGACAACAGATACGCAGTATTTT. As protein: CASSYEGTTDTQYF.

About this clonotype: This CDR3 is missing its conserved last phenylalanine or tryptophan, likely due to a read error. CDR3 coding DNA: TGTGCCAGCAGTCCTACAGGGGCCGACTATGGCTACACCATC. Translating it yields CASSPTGADYGYTI. This chain connects TRBV12-3 or TRBV12-4 to TRBJ1-2, with TRBD1 identical over 7 bases. CDR3 size: 14 residues. V lost 5 bases, J lost 3 bases, and 6 bases stayed unmatched.

CDR3 sequence (DNA): TGCGCCAGCAGCCGGCGACCTAGGAACAATGAGCAGTTCTTC. Its translation: CASSRRPRNNEQFF. J is TRBJ2-1 and V is TRBV4-3; D ambiguous. Germline CDR1 reads LGHNA; CDR2 reads YSLEER. Trimming stripped 4 bases from V and 5 bases from J, with 12 bases between. CDR3 size: 14 residues.

This clonotype has a handful of counts. The J gene is TRBJ1-5, the V gene TRBV28; no firm D call. V lost 7 bases and J 5 bases, leaving 12 bases between the germline ends. CDR3 length: 13 amino acids. Germline loops: CDR1 MDHEN, CDR2 SYDVKM. The CDR3 loop reads CASKASGYQPQHF. The CDR3 nucleotides are TGTGCCAGCAAGGCAAGTGGGTATCAGCCCCAGCATTTT.

The gene calls are TRBV5-1 and TRBJ1-6, with D uncertain. The germline V gene has CDR1 SGHRS and CDR2 YFSETQ. Between the trimmed V and J ends, which lost 2 bases and 5 bases, there was a span of 17 bases. This CDR3 has 17 residues. The CDR3 is CASSLKQRGENNSPLHF. Written as DNA, the CDR3 is TGCGCCAGCAGCTTAAAACAGCGAGGAGAGAATAATTCACCCCTCCACTTT.

This clonotype was observed a handful of times. This sequence joins TRBV6-1 and TRBJ2-2; 10 bases are shared with TRBD1. The CDR3 sequence is 15 residues long. CDR1 MNHNS and CDR2 SASEGT come from the germline V gene. V dropped 7 bases and J dropped 5; count of bases not matched to a gene: 7. CDR3 loop: CASTRQGARTGELFF. The CDR3 DNA reads TGTGCCAGCACACGACAGGGGGCGAGGACCGGGGAGCTGTTTTTT.

This clonotype was observed a handful of times. The CDR3 DNA sequence: TGCAGTGCTACCTCAGGGGGTGACTACGAGCAGTACTTC. Translated, it gives CSATSGGDYEQYF. The gene calls are TRBV20-1 and TRBJ2-7; 7 bases agree with TRBD1. Germline V gene lookup returns CDR1 DFQATT and CDR2 SNEGSKA (reference sequence). This CDR3 is built from 13 residues. V was pared by 4 bases and J by 3 bases, with 6 bases of the junction left unmatched.

This clonotype was observed a few times. The J gene is TRBJ1-1, the V gene TRBV18; the match to TRBD1 covers 10 bases. The CDR3 has 16 residues. The germline CDR1 and CDR2 sequences are KGHSH and LQKENI. The ends lost 3 bases at V and 3 bases at J; junction bases unmatched: 7. The CDR3 DNA follows: TGTGCCAGCTCACCCGGGACAGGGGTGTTGGACACTGAAGCTTTCTTT. Residues: CASSPGTGVLDTEAFF.

This clonotype was found a few times. V gene TRBV11-2 combines with J gene TRBJ2-5, with 7 bases matching TRBD2. V was clipped by 4 bases and J by 5 bases; unmatched bases: 13. CDR3 length equals 16 residues. From germline, CDR1 is SGHAT and CDR2 FQNNGV. The CDR3: CASSSFLREKTETQYF. CDR3 DNA: TGTGCCAGCAGCTCTTTTCTGCGGGAGAAGACGGAGACCCAGTACTTC.

The chain is built from TRBV29-1 and TRBJ1-2; D gene unclear. The CDR3 has 14 residues. CDR1 is SQVTM and CDR2 is ANQGSEA in the germline V gene. V lost 7 bases and J lost 2, with 17 bases in between. The CDR3 spells CSATTSSGNYGYTF. The CDR3 nucleotides are TGCAGCGCTACTACCTCATCCGGGAACTATGGCTACACCTTC.

The gene calls are TRBV7-6 and TRBJ1-2, with 7 nucleotides matching TRBD1. Germline V CDR1 and CDR2: SGHVS, FNYEAQ. This CDR3 contains 15 residues. With V trimmed by 4 bases and J by 7 bases, 12 bases remained unmatched. This chain's CDR3 is CASSSTSTGWAGYTF. Here the CDR3 DNA reads TGTGCCAGCAGCTCGACTTCGACAGGGTGGGCTGGCTACACCTTC.

V usage is TRBV15 and J usage is TRBJ2-1, with 7 bases lining up with TRBD2. The V gene end was trimmed by 5 bases and the J gene end by 2 bases; junction bases not matched to a gene: 6. The length of the CDR3 is 15 residues. Germline V gene lookup returns CDR1 LNHNV and CDR2 YYDKDF (reference sequence). CDR3 sequence reads: CATSLRGSPYNEQFF. As DNA, the CDR3 is TGTGCCACCAGCCTGCGGGGGTCCCCCTACAATGAGCAGTTCTTC.

This clonotype came up many times. The rearrangement links TRBV6-5 to TRBJ1-3; no definite D call. V dropped 6 bases and J dropped 2 bases, with 5 bases sitting between them. The CDR3 is 12 residues long. Germline V lookup: CDR1 MNHEY, CDR2 SVGAGI. As DNA, the CDR3 is TGTGCCAGCAGAGGAGCTGGAAACACCATATATTTT. Translating it yields CASRGAGNTIYF.

The chain recombines TRBV4-3 with TRBJ2-4, with a possible D match to TRBD1 (6 bases). V was cut by 0 bases and J by 4 bases, with 19 bases left in between. The CDR3 totals 18 residues. In germline, CDR1 is LGHNA, CDR2 YSLEER. The CDR3 protein is CASSQERVVWDTKNIQYF. CDR3 bases: TGCGCCAGCAGCCAAGAAAGAGTAGTTTGGGACACTAAAAACATTCAGTACTTC.

This clonotype was picked up a small number of times. V gene TRBV6-5 combines with J gene TRBJ1-3; D unresolved. The V and J ends lost 3 bases and 7 bases respectively, with 25 bases between them. The CDR3 consists of 18 residues. The V gene's germline CDR1 is MNHEY and CDR2 SVGAGI. The CDR3 protein is CASSYSRGTPGIGNTIYF. Written as DNA, the CDR3 is TGTGCCAGCAGTTATTCTCGGGGTACGCCCGGTATTGGGAACACCATATATTTT.

J is TRBJ2-1 and V is TRBV20-1, with 8 nucleotides matching TRBD1. The germline gives CDR1 DFQATT, CDR2 SNEGSKA (reference sequence). The CDR3 is made up of 16 amino acids. J was trimmed by 3 bases and V by 5 bases; bases with no gene match: 12. This CDR3 reads CSAGQGAQSSYNEQFF. CDR3 DNA: TGCAGTGCTGGACAGGGTGCCCAGAGCAGCTACAATGAGCAGTTCTTC.

This clonotype was picked up a small number of times. The rearrangement uses TRBV20-1 and TRBJ2-2; D gene ambiguous. The CDR3 runs 13 residues. Trimming stripped 2 bases from V and 1 base from J, with 5 bases between. Germline CDR1 and CDR2: DFQATT and SNEGSKA (reference sequence). CDR3 DNA sequence: TGCAGTGCTAGATCAGGGAACACCGGGGAGCTGTTTTTT. The encoded protein is CSARSGNTGELFF.

This clonotype was counted between two and nine times. The chain joins TRBV7-2 to TRBJ2-2; D perhaps matches TRBD1 (5 bases). This CDR3 spans 16 amino acids. Deletions cut 1 base from V and 4 bases from J, with 13 bases between. The germline V gene has CDR1 SGHTA and CDR2 FQGNSA. The CDR3 DNA sequence: TGTGCCAGCAGCTTAGAGGGGTTCCTGGGCACCGGGGAGCTGTTTTTT. Its translation is CASSLEGFLGTGELFF. Complete variable domain (other parts from reference TRBV7-2 and TRBJ2-2): GAGVSQSPSNKVTEKGKDVELRCDPISGHTALYWYRQSLGQGLEFLIYFQGNSAPDKSGLPSDRFSAERTGGSVSTLTIQRTQQEDSAVYLCASSLEGFLGTGELFFGEGSRLTVL.

J is TRBJ1-2 and V is TRBV12-3 or TRBV12-4; D uncertain. V lost 5 bases to trimming and J lost 4 bases, with 20 bases between them. The CDR3 sequence is 16 residues long. As DNA, the CDR3 is TGTGCCAGCAGTCGAGCGTCCTCCGGGATACTCTATGGCTACACCTTC. Protein sequence: CASSRASSGILYGYTF.

Only a few counts were recorded for this clonotype. This chain links TRBV10-3 with TRBJ2-3, with D hard to call. Deletions cut 10 bases from V and 0 bases from J, with 5 bases between. Germline V gene data show CDR1 as ENHRY and CDR2 as SYGVKD. The CDR3 is 11 amino acids. CDR3 protein: CATRSTDTQYF. The DNA of the CDR3 is TGTGCCACCCGAAGCACAGATACGCAGTATTTT.

In this sample, this clonotype turned up many times. The chain has TRBV4-1 and TRBJ1-3; D remains unclear. Trimming cost V 3 bases and J 0 bases, with 9 bases left between them. The CDR3 length is 15 residues. Germline CDR1 and CDR2: MGHRA and YSYEKL. The CDR3 DNA sequence: TGCGCCAGCAGCCAGGGAATGGGCTCTGGAAACACCATATATTTT. It is translated as CASSQGMGSGNTIYF.

V and J are TRBV12-3 or TRBV12-4 and TRBJ2-5; TRBD1 or TRBD2 may be the D gene (5 bases each). The CDR3 is 14 amino acids. V was clipped by 2 bases and J by 0 bases, with 7 bases between them. The CDR3 region is CASSLMGDQETQYF. The CDR3 DNA is TGTGCCAGCAGTTTAATGGGGGACCAAGAGACCCAGTACTTC.

Only a few counts were recorded for this clonotype. This chain uses TRBV29-1 with TRBJ2-3; no clear D. Trimming cost V 7 bases and J 6 bases, with 14 bases left between them. CDR1 is SQVTM and CDR2 is ANQGSEA in the germline V gene. The length of the CDR3 is 12 residues. The CDR3 sequence: CSGRPTGDTQYF. The CDR3 nucleotides are TGCAGCGGACGACCCACTGGGGATACGCAGTATTTT.

This chain uses TRBV9 with TRBJ1-2; D gene unclear. This CDR3 has 15 amino acids. V lost 0 bases, J lost 0 bases, and 9 bases lay in between. Germline V gene sequence: CDR1 SGDLS, CDR2 YYNGEE. The CDR3 DNA reads as TGTGCCAGCAGCGTAGCTACTACGCCTAACTATGGCTACACCTTC. This gives the protein CASSVATTPNYGYTF.